These 19 T cell receptor beta chains originate from one sample sequenced in a study of cytomegalovirus exposure and HLA in healthy donors (dated by TCRdb to the late 2010s). The protocol used for the library was the immunoSEQ multiplex PCR assay. For the multiplex PCR, a mixture combining 60 forward primers for TCR Vbeta segments and 13 reverse primers for TCR Jbeta segments was used. Imported from immuneACCESS, the table was reduced by TCRdb to in-frame sequences with V and J called. These copies leave out some clones; in studies compared against another copy, an unresolved V gene accounts for under half, and the cause of the remainder is not known. This sample gives 90,000 to 140,000 clones in total; 10% to 15% of them show up just once. The top ten clones comprise 15% to 20% of the sample. The material sequenced was PBMCs. All receptors come from a man aged 40-50 years in good health and CMV-seropositive.

This chain joins TRBV11-3 and TRBJ2-5, with D hard to call. Germline assignment: CDR1 SGHNT and CDR2 YENEEA. The CDR3 totals 12 residues. V lost 0 bases and J 7 bases, leaving 6 bases between the germline ends. CDR3 in DNA: TGTGCCAGCAGCTTAGACTCGGGGACCCAGTACTTC. Translating it yields CASSLDSGTQYF.

This clone came up a few times. The chain combines TRBV4-1 with TRBJ1-2; 11 bases are shared with TRBD1. Trimming took 3 bases from V and 0 from J; bases not matched to a gene: 0. CDR1 and CDR2 (germline): MGHRA, YSYEKL. The CDR3 is made up of 15 amino acids. The CDR3 region has the DNA TGCGCCAGCAGCCAGGGACAGGGGGCTAACTATGGCTACACCTTC. It translates to CASSQGQGANYGYTF.

This clone has only a few counts. The chain carries TRBV6-1 and TRBJ2-7; possible D gene TRBD1, 5 bases. This CDR3 has 14 amino acids. Trimming removed 0 bases from V and 4 bases from J, with 10 bases in between. CDR1 is MNHNS and CDR2 is SASEGT in the germline V gene. The CDR3 loop is CASSEAGDQYEQYF. CDR3 bases: TGTGCCAGCAGTGAAGCAGGGGATCAGTACGAGCAGTACTTC.

This clone appeared a few times. This chain connects TRBV18 to TRBJ2-1; 7 bases agree with TRBD2. Germline CDR1 KGHSH, CDR2 LQKENI. The V segment lost 6 bases and the J segment 2 bases; nucleotides outside the gene matches: 1. The CDR3 covers 13 residues. CDR3 residues: CASSAGAYNEQFF. CDR3 DNA: TGTGCCAGCTCGGCGGGGGCCTACAATGAGCAGTTCTTC.

Only a few counts were recorded for this clone. The rearrangement joins TRBV4-2 to TRBJ2-1; no firm D call. From germline, CDR1 is LGHNA and CDR2 YNFKEQ. CDR3 length equals 13 residues. Trimming took 0 bases from V and 12 from J, leaving 12 bases between them. The CDR3 nucleotides are TGTGCCAGCAGCCAAGATAGGTCCCTAGGGCAGTTCTTC. Amino acids: CASSQDRSLGQFF.

This clone was seen a handful of times. The rearrangement joins TRBV5-1 to TRBJ1-1, with a tentative D call TRBD1 (5 bases). The CDR3 consists of 17 residues. The ends were cut back, 3 bases at V and 0 bases at J, with 18 bases in the middle. Germline V gene data show CDR1 as SGHRS and CDR2 as YFSETQ. This CDR3 is CASSCGAISSMNTEAFF. DNA of the CDR3: TGCGCCAGCAGCTGTGGGGCCATCTCTTCTATGAACACTGAAGCTTTCTTT. The full variable domain, rest sourced from reference TRBV5-1 and TRBJ1-1, is KAGVTQTPRYLIKTRGQQVTLSCSPISGHRSVSWYQQTPGQGLQFLFEYFSETQRNKGNFPGRFSGRQFSNSRSEMNVSTLELGDSALYLCASSCGAISSMNTEAFFGQGTRLTVV.

This clone has just a few counts. The chain has TRBV6-5 and TRBJ2-7; 8 positions match TRBD2. The CDR3 runs to 16 residues. Germline-derived CDR1 and CDR2 are MNHEY and SVGAGI. V lost 0 bases to trimming and J lost 2 bases; unmatched junction nucleotides: 6. The CDR3 is CASSYSTGGAPYEQYF. The CDR3 nucleotides are TGTGCCAGCAGTTACTCGACGGGAGGGGCCCCCTACGAGCAGTACTTC.

As regards this clone: One junction end disagrees with the germline gene, perhaps due to a read error. The V call is TRBV4-2, the J call TRBJ2-7, with 10 bases aligning to TRBD2. The CDR3 has 16 amino acids. Germline values: CDR1 LGHNA, CDR2 YNFKEQ. This CDR3 reads CASSPTLAGDPYEQCF. The DNA for the CDR3 is TGTGCCAGCAGCCCCACCCTAGCGGGAGATCCCTACGAGCAGTGCTTC.

There are a few counts of this clone. Its ends do not fully match the called genes, so a read error is possible. The V call is TRBV5-6, the J call TRBJ2-7; D might be TRBD2 (6 bases). In germline, CDR1 is SGHDT, CDR2 YYEEEE. The CDR3 consists of 13 residues. The DNA for the CDR3 is TGTGCCAGCAGCGCGGGAAATCGATACGAGAAGTACTTC. This sequence encodes CASSAGNRYEKYF.

The J gene is TRBJ1-1, the V gene TRBV12-5; 7 bases are shared with TRBD1. Germline V gene sequence: CDR1 LGHNT, CDR2 FRNRAP. The CDR3 sequence is 14 residues long. V was clipped by 5 bases and J by 3 bases; unmatched bases: 6. The CDR3 is CASGKGQRDTEAFF. In DNA, the CDR3 is TGTGCTAGTGGTAAGGGACAGCGGGACACTGAAGCTTTCTTT.

The V and J genes are TRBV30 and TRBJ2-1; 7 bases line up with TRBD2. CDR3 size: 13 residues. V shed 4 bases, J shed 7 bases, and the junction held 7 bases outside the gene matches. Germline CDR1 and CDR2: GTSNPN and SVGIG (reference sequence). The CDR3 DNA follows: TGTGCCTGGACCAGCGGGAACGGGAATGAGCAGTTCTTC. Amino acid sequence: CAWTSGNGNEQFF.

The V call is TRBV13, the J call TRBJ1-2, with 7 bases matching TRBD1. Germline CDR1 and CDR2: PRHDT and FYEKMQ (reference sequence). The CDR3 extends over 15 amino acids. Germline trimming cut 1 base from V and 5 bases from J; bases unmatched to any gene: 7. The CDR3, as DNA: TGTGCCAGCAGCTTAGCCCGACAGGGCACATATGGCTACACCTTC. Translated: CASSLARQGTYGYTF.

This chain connects TRBV6-1 to TRBJ2-3, with a possible D match to TRBD2 (5 bases). The CDR3 length is 15 residues. Germline CDR1 reads MNHNS; CDR2 reads SASEGT. V was pared by 5 bases and J by 4 bases, with 16 bases between. CDR3 in DNA: TGTGCCAGCAGTTTCCAACTAGGCGCATCAGATACGCAGTATTTT. The encoded protein is CASSFQLGASDTQYF.

This clone was counted between two and nine times. In DNA form, the CDR3 reads TGTGCCAGCAGTTCAGGGATAGAGACCCAGTACTTC. Its protein product is CASSSGIETQYF. The chain uses TRBV28 and TRBJ2-5, with D possibly TRBD1 on 5 matching bases. The CDR3 runs to 12 residues. V was clipped by 4 bases and J by 4 bases, with 7 bases between them. CDR1 and CDR2 from the germline V gene are MDHEN and SYDVKM. The full variable domain, in which reference TRBV28 and TRBJ2-5 provide the parts outside the CDR3, is DVKVTQSSRYLVKRTGEKVFLECVQDMDHENMFWYRQDPGLGLRLIYFSYDVKMKEKGDIPEGYSVSREKKERFSLILESASTNQTSMYLCASSSGIETQYFGPGTRLLVL.

This clone was counted only a few times. The J gene is TRBJ2-3, the V gene TRBV7-9, with 13 bases lining up with TRBD2. Germline V gene sequence: CDR1 SEHNR, CDR2 FQNEAQ (reference sequence). The CDR3 runs 16 residues. The ends lost 5 bases at V and 3 bases at J; junction bases unmatched: 5. DNA for the CDR3: TGTGCCAGCAGCCCACAGACTAGCGGGAGGACAGATACGCAGTATTTT. This gives the protein CASSPQTSGRTDTQYF.

This clone has only a few counts. The chain employs TRBV9 and TRBJ1-5; possibly TRBD1 for D (5 bases). Germline-derived CDR1 and CDR2 are SGDLS and YYNGEE. The V and J ends lost 2 bases and 2 bases respectively, with 11 bases between them. The CDR3 has 15 residues. CDR3 sequence reads: CASSVDGGGNQPQHF. CDR3 DNA sequence: TGTGCCAGCAGCGTGGACGGGGGGGGCAATCAGCCCCAGCATTTT.

CDR3 protein: CASSQGAGLQETQYF. The CDR3 DNA sequence: TGTGCCAGCAGCCAAGGGGCAGGACTCCAAGAGACCCAGTACTTC. The V gene is TRBV14, the J gene TRBJ2-5; D perhaps matches TRBD2 (5 bases). Germline values: CDR1 SGHDN, CDR2 FVKESK. There are 15 residues in the CDR3. Trimming pared 1 base from V and 1 base from J, leaving 10 bases between.

J is TRBJ2-3 and V is TRBV6-6, with D perhaps TRBD2 (6 bases). Germline CDR1 and CDR2: MNHNY and SVGAGI (reference sequence). Trimming shortened V by 2 bases and J by 5 bases, and 17 bases separated the two germline ends. The CDR3 runs 16 residues. The CDR3: CASSYAERAGGDTQYF. The CDR3 DNA reads as TGTGCCAGCAGTTACGCCGAGAGGGCCGGGGGAGATACGCAGTATTTT.

The chain carries TRBV14 and TRBJ2-5; possibly TRBD1 for D (5 bases). This CDR3 has 14 residues. The germline CDR1 and CDR2 sequences are SGHDN and FVKESK. Trimming pared 0 bases from V and 7 bases from J, leaving 12 bases between. DNA of the CDR3: TGTGCCAGCAGCCAAGATAGAGTAGGGGCGACCCAGTACTTC. Encoded protein: CASSQDRVGATQYF.